A single count supports the clone carrying this TCR beta chain. What it recognizes is unknown. At one end, the junction sequence differs from germline, possibly due to a read error. Extraction also yielded germline DNA, while blood RNA was obtained from unsorted whole blood. This entry is derived from a study of tumor-infiltrating lymphocytes in primary liver carcinoma. General study results and limits: The top-250-clone fraction was significantly higher in tumors than in blood (p = 0.039). Tumor region pairs showed greater overlap than either tumor-adjacent or tumor-blood pairs did.

Synthesis of TCR beta cDNA was carried out from around 500 ng total RNA with a constant-region primer. Three rounds of nested multiplex PCR with slightly modified ARM-PCR produced TCR beta libraries. A C-beta reverse primer and TRBV1-TRBV30 forward primers served in each of the first two PCR rounds, at 9 to 11 cycles apiece. MiXCR, applied by TCRdb to the multiplex PCR reads, yields one record per CDR3 protein. The sample yields 150,000 to 200,000 distinct CDR3 sequences, about 60% seen once. The length of the CDR3 is 14 residues. The chain carries TRBV12-3 or TRBV12-4 and TRBJ1-4; TRBD1 matches 7 bases. Material for sequencing was peripheral blood. The receptor comes from a man between 35 and 55 years old with primary liver carcinoma and hepatitis B virus infection. The CDR3 here is CTSSLDRANEKLFF. In nucleotides, the CDR3 is TGTACCAGCAGTTTAGACAGGGCTAATGAAAAACTGTTTTTT.